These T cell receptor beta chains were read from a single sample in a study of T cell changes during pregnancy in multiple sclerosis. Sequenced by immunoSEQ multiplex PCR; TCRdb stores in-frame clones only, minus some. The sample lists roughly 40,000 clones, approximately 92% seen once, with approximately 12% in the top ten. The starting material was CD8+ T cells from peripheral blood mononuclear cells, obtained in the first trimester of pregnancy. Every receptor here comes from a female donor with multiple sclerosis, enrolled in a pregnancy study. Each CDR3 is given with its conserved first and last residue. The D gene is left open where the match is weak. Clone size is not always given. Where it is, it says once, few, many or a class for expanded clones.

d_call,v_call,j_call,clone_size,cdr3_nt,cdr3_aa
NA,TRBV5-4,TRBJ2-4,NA,TGTGCCAGCAGCTTGGATTGGTTAGGCAGGCAGTACTTC,CASSLDWLGRQYF
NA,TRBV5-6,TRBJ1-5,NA,TGTGCCAGCTCGGGGAGGGGTCGATACAATCAGCCCCAGCATTTT,CASSGRGRYNQPQHF
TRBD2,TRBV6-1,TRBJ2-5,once,TGTGCCAGCACCCTAGCGGGGGGGCAAAGGGAGACCCAGTACTTC,CASTLAGGQRETQYF
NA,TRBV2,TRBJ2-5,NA,TGTGCCAGCAGTGAGGAACAGGCGGGGGCGGGTGAAGAGACCCAGTACTTC,CASSEEQAGAGEETQYF
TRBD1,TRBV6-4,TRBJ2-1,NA,TGTGCCAGCAGCGGCACAGGGGGCGCTTACAATGAGCAGTTCTTC,CASSGTGGAYNEQFF
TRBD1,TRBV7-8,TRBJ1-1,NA,TGTGCCAGCAGCCGAACCGGGACAGGGACTGAAGCTTTCTTT,CASSRTGTGTEAFF
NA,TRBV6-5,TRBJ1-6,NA,TGTGCCAGCAGTTTGTACAGGCTCCCCTATAATTCACCCCTCCACTTT,CASSLYRLPYNSPLHF
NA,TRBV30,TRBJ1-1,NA,TGTGCCTGGAGTGCGGGGGGCGGCACTGAAGCTTTCTTT,CAWSAGGGTEAFF
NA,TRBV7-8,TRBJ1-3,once,TGTGCCAGCAGCTTAGGGATCGCCGGTAGGGAGGAGGCTGGAAACACCATATATTTT,CASSLGIAGREEAGNTIYF
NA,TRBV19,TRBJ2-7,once,TGTGCCAGTAGTAGCAGGGGAAAGGCCTACGAGCAGTACTTC,CASSSRGKAYEQYF
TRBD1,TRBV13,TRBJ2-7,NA,TGTGCCAGCAGCCGAGGGACAGGGAATTCCTACGAGCAGTACTTC,CASSRGTGNSYEQYF
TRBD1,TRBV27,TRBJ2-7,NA,TGTGCCAGCAGTCCCGGCGACAGGGGGTACGAGCAGTACTTC,CASSPGDRGYEQYF
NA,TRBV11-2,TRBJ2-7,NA,TGTGCCAGCAGCTTACAACGGGGGGCCCATGGGTACGAGCAGTACTTC,CASSLQRGAHGYEQYF
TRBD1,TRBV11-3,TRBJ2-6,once,TGTGCCAGCAGCAAGGGGGCGCCGGGAGGGGCCAACGTCCTGACTTTC,CASSKGAPGGANVLTF
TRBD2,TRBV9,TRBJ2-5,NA,TGTGCCAGCAGCCCATCCGTTGCGGGTAGCGGGGGGACCCCTCAAGAGACCCAGTACTTC,CASSPSVAGSGGTPQETQYF
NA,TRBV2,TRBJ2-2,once,TGTGCCAGCAGTGAGCGCACCGGGGAGCTGTTTTTT,CASSERTGELFF
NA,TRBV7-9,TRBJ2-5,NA,TGTGCCAGCAGCTTGGGGGGACCACAAGAGACCCAGTACTTC,CASSLGGPQETQYF
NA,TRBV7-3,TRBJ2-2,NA,TGTGCCAGCAGCTTATATCCCTCCTCCCCGGACACCGGGGAGCTGTTTTTT,CASSLYPSSPDTGELFF
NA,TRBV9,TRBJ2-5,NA,TGTGCCAGCAGCGCGTACGGGGGAGAACAAGAGACCCAGTACTTC,CASSAYGGEQETQYF
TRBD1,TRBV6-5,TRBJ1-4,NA,TGTGCCAGCAGTTACGCCAGGGGGCGAGAAAAACTGTTTTTT,CASSYARGREKLFF
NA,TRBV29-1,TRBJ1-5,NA,TGCAGCGTTGGGACCCACGGAGGTCAGCCCCAGCATTTT,CSVGTHGGQPQHF
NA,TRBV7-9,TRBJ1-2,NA,TGTGCCAGCAGCTTAGAGCTACGGGTTAACTATGGCTACACCTTC,CASSLELRVNYGYTF
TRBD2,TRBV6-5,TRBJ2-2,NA,TGTGCCAGCAGTTCCCAAGCGGGGGGACGAACCGGGGAGCTGTTTTTT,CASSSQAGGRTGELFF
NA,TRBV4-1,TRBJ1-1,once,TGCGCCAGCAGCCCTGAGAATAGAGGTAGTGAAGCTTTCTTT,CASSPENRGSEAFF
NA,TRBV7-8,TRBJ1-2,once,TGTGCCAGCAGCGTCAGCAGGGGCCCCAGGGACTACACCTTC,CASSVSRGPRDYTF
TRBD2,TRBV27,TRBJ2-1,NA,TGTGCCAGCAGCCTCCGGACTAGCTACAATGAGCAGTTCTTC,CASSLRTSYNEQFF
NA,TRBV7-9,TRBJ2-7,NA,TGTGCCAGCAGCTCCGTCCCAGGGATTTACGAGCAGTACTTC,CASSSVPGIYEQYF
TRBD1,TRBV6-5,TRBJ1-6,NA,TGTGCCAGCAGTTACTCCAGGGGGTATAATTCACCCCTCCACTTT,CASSYSRGYNSPLHF
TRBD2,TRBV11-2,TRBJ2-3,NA,TGTGCCTCCCGGGGGGAGGGCTTACCGTCAGATACGCAGTATTTT,CASRGEGLPSDTQYF
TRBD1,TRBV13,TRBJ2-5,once,TGTGCCAGCAGCTTACGGGGACAGTCTCGAGAGACCCAGTACTTC,CASSLRGQSRETQYF
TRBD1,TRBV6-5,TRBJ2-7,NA,TGTGCCAGCAGTTCTCGGGACAGCTACGAGCAGTACTTC,CASSSRDSYEQYF
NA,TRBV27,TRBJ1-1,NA,TGTGCCAGCAGTTTATCGGCGAACACTGAAGCTTTCTTT,CASSLSANTEAFF
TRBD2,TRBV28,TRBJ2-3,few,TGTGCCAGCAGTTTGCCTAGCGGGGGGGGGTGGACAGATACGCAGTATTTT,CASSLPSGGGWTDTQYF
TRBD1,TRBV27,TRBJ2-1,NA,TGTGCCAGCAGTTTATCGACAGGGCCCGGTGAGCAGTTCTTC,CASSLSTGPGEQFF
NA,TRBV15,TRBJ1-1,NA,TGTGCCACCAGCAGCTATGGGAACACTGAAGCTTTCTTT,CATSSYGNTEAFF
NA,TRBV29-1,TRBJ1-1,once,TGCAGCGTGGACGGGAATATGAACACTGAAGCTTTCTTT,CSVDGNMNTEAFF
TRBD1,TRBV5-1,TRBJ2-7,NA,TGCGCCAGGCAGACAGGGGAGATTTCCTACGAGCAGTACTTC,CARQTGEISYEQYF
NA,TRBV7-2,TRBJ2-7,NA,TGTGCCAGCAGCTTAGACGGGGGTACTTGGGAGCAGTACTTC,CASSLDGGTWEQYF
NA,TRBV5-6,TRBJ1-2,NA,TGTGCCAGCAGCTTGTCCACGGTCTATGGCTACACCTTC,CASSLSTVYGYTF
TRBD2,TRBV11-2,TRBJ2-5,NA,TGTGCCAGCAGCTTAGATAGCGGGGGGGTCGAGACCCAGTACTTC,CASSLDSGGVETQYF
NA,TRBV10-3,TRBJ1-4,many,TGTGCCGGTGGGGGGGGAGGAGTTGAAAAACTGTTTTTT,CAGGGGGVEKLFF
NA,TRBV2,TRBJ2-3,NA,TGTGCCAGCAGTGATCATCGGGGGGCCACAGATACGCAGTATTTT,CASSDHRGATDTQYF
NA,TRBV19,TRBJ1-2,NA,TGTGCCAGTAGTATGGGAGGATTGGAGAATGGCTACACCTTC,CASSMGGLENGYTF
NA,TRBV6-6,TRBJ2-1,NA,TGTGCCAGCAATGGCCTCTACAATGAGCAGTTCTTC,CASNGLYNEQFF
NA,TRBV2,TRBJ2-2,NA,TGTGCCAGCAGCGTAAGCGGGCGGAACACCGGGGAGCTGTTTTTT,CASSVSGRNTGELFF
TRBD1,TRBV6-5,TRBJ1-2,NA,TGTGCCACCGAGGACAGGGGGCTAAGGTCCACCTTC,CATEDRGLRSTF
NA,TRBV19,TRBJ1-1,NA,TGTGCCAGTAGTTCACCCTACAGGGTTAACACTGAAGCTTTCTTT,CASSSPYRVNTEAFF
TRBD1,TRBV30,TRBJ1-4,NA,TGTGCCTGGAGGGGACAGGGGGAGAATGAAAAACTGTTTTTT,CAWRGQGENEKLFF
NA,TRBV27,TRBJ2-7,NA,TGTGCCAGCAGCCAAGGGGGGGGGCCCGTCGACGAGCAGTACTTC,CASSQGGGPVDEQYF
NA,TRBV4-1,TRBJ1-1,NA,TGCGCCAGCAGCCAAGACAGGGGCACTGAAGCTTTCTTT,CASSQDRGTEAFF
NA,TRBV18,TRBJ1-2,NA,TGTGCCAGCTCACCACCCAAGCGTGCCTACTATGGCTACACCTTC,CASSPPKRAYYGYTF
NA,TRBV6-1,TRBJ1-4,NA,TGTGCCAGTGAGACAGCAACCACTGAAAAACTGTTTTTT,CASETATTEKLFF
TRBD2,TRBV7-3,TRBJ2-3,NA,TGTGCCAGCAGCCGAAGCGGGGGGCCCGCAGATACGCAGTATTTT,CASSRSGGPADTQYF
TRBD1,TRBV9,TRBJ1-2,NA,TGTGCCAGCAGCCCGACCGGGACAGGGGCCTATGGCTACACCTTC,CASSPTGTGAYGYTF
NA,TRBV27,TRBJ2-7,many,TGTGCCAGCAGTTCACCAACAGGGTCTGGGCAGTACTTC,CASSSPTGSGQYF